These 26 T cell receptor beta chains were sequenced from one sample in a study of T cells in Graves' hyperthyroidism and ophthalmopathy. RNA transcripts gave rise to amplified TCR beta CDR3 regions. With the HTBI primer set, the TCR CDR3 went through a first round of RT-PCR. TCRdb re-derived calls from the multiplex PCR reads in MiXCR, one entry per CDR3 protein. The table lists 550,000 to 600,000 distinct CDR3 sequences, around 46% of them singletons, with around 20% in the top ten. The material sequenced was peripheral blood or thyroid tissue (not recorded which). The receptors stem from an adult woman with Graves' disease, either hyperthyroidism or ophthalmopathy (not recorded which).

CDR3 protein: CAGTGGYGYTF. CDR3 coding DNA: TGTGCTGGGACAGGGGGCTATGGCTACACCTTC. The chain carries TRBV7-9 and TRBJ1-2, with 11 positions matching TRBD1. Germline V lookup: CDR1 SEHNR, CDR2 FQNEAQ (reference sequence). The CDR3 runs 11 residues.

As to this clonotype: The junction shows a germline mismatch at one end, possibly a read error. The chain joins TRBV9 to TRBJ1-5, with D tentatively TRBD1 (6 bases). This CDR3 contains 16 residues. CDR1 and CDR2 (germline): SGDLS, YYNGEE. DNA for the CDR3: TGTGCCAGCAGCTCATCCGACGGGAGGGACAATCAGCCCCAGCACTTT. This encodes CASSSSDGRDNQPQHF.

A word on this clonotype: Mismatch with germline at one junction end may stem from a read error. V usage is TRBV7-9 and J usage is TRBJ2-7, with TRBD2 as a possible D gene (6 bases). The CDR3 runs 16 residues. Germline values: CDR1 SEHNR, CDR2 FQNEAQ (reference sequence). CDR3 loop: CASSQDPGAGSYEQCF. As DNA, the CDR3 is TGTGCCAGCAGCCAAGATCCGGGAGCGGGCTCCTACGAGCAGTGCTTC.

This clonotype was picked up many times. The chain combines TRBV12-3 or TRBV12-4 with TRBJ2-5, with D maybe TRBD2 (6 bases). V was shortened by 6 bases and J by 7 bases, with 18 bases between the two germline ends. The CDR3 sequence is 14 residues long. CDR3: CASSGLLASGTQYF. CDR3 bases: TGTGCCAGCAGCGGACTTCTAGCGTCAGGGACCCAGTACTTC.

The rearrangement uses TRBV20-1 and TRBJ1-1, with TRBD1 matching 7 bases. Germline V CDR1 and CDR2: DFQATT, SNEGSKA (reference sequence). There are 12 residues in the CDR3. Trimming took 6 bases from V and 3 from J; bases not matched to a gene: 4. CDR3 bases: TGCAGTGCGTGGGACAGATACACTGAAGCTTTCTTT. Translation gives CSAWDRYTEAFF.

Turning to this clonotype: The CDR3 carries no conserved terminal phenylalanine or tryptophan, so it likely arises from a read error. The DNA is omitted, as the CDR3 cannot be located on it reliably, and the CDR3 follows TCRdb's listing. V is TRBV7-9 and J is TRBJ2-6; the table gives TRBD2 as D, unverified against the DNA. The CDR3 adds up to 19 amino acids, both ends counted. Germline assignment: CDR1 SEHNR and CDR2 FQNEAQ (reference sequence). CDR3 region: CASSPPGLPLRAGANVLVL.

Concerning this clonotype: Relative to the germline gene, one junction end is altered; a read error may explain this. The chain couples TRBV7-2 to TRBJ1-5; no clear D. The length of the CDR3 is 16 residues. Germline values: CDR1 SGHTA, CDR2 FQGNSA. The CDR3 reads CASSVQAAEGYQPEHF. The CDR3 DNA reads TGTGCCAGCAGCGTCCAGGCAGCTGAGGGATATCAGCCCGAGCATTTT.

The gene calls are TRBV20-1 and TRBJ1-2; D perhaps matches TRBD1 (5 bases). The CDR3 runs 12 residues. The germline V and J ends were trimmed by 4 bases and 10 bases, with 16 bases remaining between them. Germline V gene data show CDR1 as DFQATT and CDR2 as SNEGSKA (reference sequence). The CDR3 DNA sequence: TGCAGTGCTATTCCTGGGACTTTCTTCTACACCTTC. This codes for CSAIPGTFFYTF.

The rearrangement joins TRBV24-1 to TRBJ1-5, with 9 bases that match TRBD1. Per germline, CDR1 KGHDR and CDR2 SFDVKD. This CDR3 is 15 amino acids long. V lost 3 bases, J lost 6 bases, and 5 bases stayed unmatched. The chain's CDR3 is CATSDTDRGGQPQHF. CDR3 nucleotide sequence: TGTGCCACCAGTGATACGGACAGGGGAGGTCAGCCCCAGCATTTT.

In this sample, this clonotype turned up many times. V usage is TRBV10-3 and J usage is TRBJ2-7; D may be TRBD2 (6 bases). The V end lost 10 bases, the J end lost 9 bases, and 22 bases lay between the germline ends. This CDR3 is 13 amino acids long. Germline V lookup: CDR1 ENHRY, CDR2 SYGVKD. DNA of the CDR3: TGTGCCACCGGGTATGGGACTGAGGAACGGCAGTACTTC. This encodes CATGYGTEERQYF.

The chain carries TRBV10-3 and TRBJ1-2, with 8 bases that match TRBD1. V shed 0 bases, J shed 7 bases, and the junction held 4 bases outside the gene matches. The germline V gene encodes CDR1 ENHRY and CDR2 SYGVKD. The CDR3 totals 14 residues. Written as DNA, the CDR3 is TGTGCCATCAGTGAGTCCCAGGGGGCGCGTGGCTACACCTTC. This codes for CAISESQGARGYTF.

This clonotype showed up many times. The rearrangement links TRBV20-1 to TRBJ2-7; TRBD2 aligns across 9 bases. This CDR3 spans 16 amino acids. CDR1 DFQATT and CDR2 SNEGSKA come from the germline V gene (reference sequence). V lost 3 bases, J lost 2 bases, and 11 bases stayed unmatched. CDR3 sequence: CSASSFFGLATYEQYF. CDR3 nucleotide sequence: TGCAGTGCTAGTAGTTTTTTCGGACTAGCGACCTACGAGCAGTACTTC.

The chain recombines TRBV19 with TRBJ1-5; the D gene is possibly TRBD1 (5 bases). The CDR3 runs 16 residues. Germline-derived CDR1 and CDR2 are LNHDA and SQIVND (reference sequence). The ends were cut back, 9 bases at V and 1 base at J, with 19 bases in the middle. CDR3 in amino acids: CASSRQGAGSNQPQHF. CDR3 DNA: TGTGCCAGCTCACGGCAGGGTGCGGGGAGCAATCAGCCCCAGCATTTT.

This chain connects TRBV7-9 to TRBJ2-7; D is perhaps TRBD1 (6 bases). The J call may be wrong; the DNA end is better matched by TRBJ2-1. From germline, CDR1 is SEHNR and CDR2 FQNEAQ (reference sequence). The CDR3 is 14 residues long. The CDR3 region is CASSPGDPGNEQFF. For the CDR3, the DNA is TGTGCCAGCAGCCCAGGGGACCCTGGAAATGAGCAGTTCTTC.

This clonotype has ten or more counts. V and J are TRBV5-1 and TRBJ1-4; a weak D match, TRBD1 (5 bases). The length of the CDR3 is 14 residues. Germline values: CDR1 SGHRS, CDR2 YFSETQ. V was clipped by 4 bases and J by 5 bases, with 12 bases between them. The CDR3 DNA is TGCGCCAGCAGCCAACAGGCGACAAATGAAAAACTGTTTTTT. As protein: CASSQQATNEKLFF.

V is TRBV10-3 and J is TRBJ2-5; the D gene is possibly TRBD2 (6 bases). Germline lookup yields CDR1 ENHRY and CDR2 SYGVKD. The CDR3 length is 16 residues. Trimming pared 5 bases from V and 2 bases from J, leaving 18 bases between. CDR3 in amino acids: CAISRLSSGSQETQYF. The CDR3 nucleotides read TGTGCCATCAGTCGCCTGAGTAGCGGTTCACAAGAGACCCAGTACTTC.

This clonotype was observed many times. This rearrangement joins TRBV10-3 to TRBJ1-2; the D gene is possibly TRBD1 (5 bases). This CDR3 is 14 amino acids long. The germline CDR1 and CDR2 sequences are ENHRY and SYGVKD. Between the trimmed V and J ends, which lost 7 bases and 3 bases, there was a span of 15 bases. The CDR3 nucleotides are TGTGCCATCACCGAACAAACAGGCTACTATGGCTACACCTTC. Protein: CAITEQTGYYGYTF.

This clonotype was detected many times. The CDR3 region is CASSQGEGHEPQHF. CDR3 nucleotides: TGCGCCAGCAGCCAAGGGGAAGGCCATGAGCCCCAGCATTTT. J is TRBJ1-5 and V is TRBV4-1; D remains ambiguous. The CDR3 consists of 14 residues. The V gene lost 1 base and the J gene lost 8 bases, with 12 bases spanning the gap. Germline V lookup: CDR1 MGHRA, CDR2 YSYEKL.

Concerning this clonotype itself: The germline gene is not matched at one end of the junction; a read error may be the cause. The chain couples TRBV12-3 or TRBV12-4 to TRBJ1-3; D gene uncertain. The CDR3 covers 15 residues. The CDR3 region is CASRLSGSPGDTIYF. DNA of the CDR3: TGTGCCAGCAGGCTATCCGGGTCCCCTGGAGACACCATATATTTT.

This clonotype turned up a few times. The chain combines TRBV10-2 with TRBJ2-7, with 11 positions matching TRBD1. V lost 6 bases and J lost 6; bases outside the gene matches: 4. Looked up from germline, CDR1 is WSHSY and CDR2 is SAAADI. This CDR3 has 13 residues. The CDR3 is CASSTGTGGEQYF. The CDR3 nucleotides read TGCGCCAGCAGCACCGGGACAGGGGGCGAGCAGTACTTC.

This clonotype was recorded many times. This rearrangement joins TRBV15 to TRBJ2-7, with TRBD1 matching over 7 bases. Germline CDR1 reads LNHNV; CDR2 reads YYDKDF (reference sequence). The junction had 8 bases not matched to a gene; V was cut back by 3 bases and J by 0 bases. The CDR3 runs 16 residues. The CDR3 here is CATSSEIQGTSYEQYF. The CDR3 coding sequence is TGTGCCACCAGCAGTGAAATACAGGGGACCTCCTACGAGCAGTACTTC.

V and J are TRBV15 and TRBJ2-5, with 7 bases identical to TRBD1. With 3 bases clipped from V and 6 bases from J, the junction kept 10 bases outside the gene matches. This CDR3 contains 15 residues. Germline loops: CDR1 LNHNV, CDR2 YYDKDF (reference sequence). The CDR3 nucleotides are TGTGCCACCAGCAGGAGACAGGGAGTTCTAAAGACCCAGTACTTC. It yields the protein CATSRRQGVLKTQYF.

Many counts were recorded for this clonotype. The V gene is TRBV28, the J gene TRBJ1-5; weak D call: TRBD1 (5 bases). Trimming stripped 5 bases from V and 1 base from J, with 9 bases between. The CDR3 is 14 residues long. Per the germline V gene, CDR1 is MDHEN and CDR2 is SYDVKM. CDR3 nucleotide sequence: TGTGCCAGCAGTCTAAGGGACAGCAATCAGCCCCAGCATTTT. This translates into CASSLRDSNQPQHF.

This clonotype was recorded at least ten times. The chain employs TRBV19 and TRBJ2-2; the D call may be TRBD1 or TRBD2 (6 bases each). CDR1 and CDR2 from the germline V gene are LNHDA and SQIVND (reference sequence). The CDR3 spans 15 residues. V was trimmed by 3 bases and J by 4 bases, leaving 12 bases between them. The CDR3: CASSMGGLGTGELFF. In DNA, the CDR3 is TGTGCCAGTAGTATGGGGGGCTTGGGCACCGGGGAGCTGTTTTTT.

Comment on this clonotype: A much larger clone lies a single base off, so this may be a read error. The chain carries TRBV7-9 and TRBJ1-5; D may be TRBD1 (5 bases). In germline, CDR1 is SEHNR, CDR2 FQNEAQ (reference sequence). This CDR3 has 15 amino acids. V was trimmed by 4 bases and J by 4 bases, leaving 14 bases between them. CDR3 sequence reads: CASSSSSRGNQPQHF. CDR3 nucleotides: TGTGCCAGCAGCTCGTCCAGTCGGGGGAATCAGCCCCAGCATTTT.

This clonotype was observed a few times. This chain links TRBV7-9 with TRBJ1-6, with D hard to call. The germline V gene encodes CDR1 SEHNR and CDR2 FQNEAQ (reference sequence). The CDR3 totals 12 residues. V shed 5 bases and J shed 11 bases, with 10 bases lying between them. Here the CDR3 DNA reads TGTGCCAGCAGCCTGCGGAAGGCACCCCTCCACTTT. This encodes CASSLRKAPLHF. Based on the CDR3 plus reference TRBV7-9 and TRBJ1-6, the full variable domain is DTGVSQNPRHKITKRGQNVTFRCDPISEHNRLYWYRQTLGQGPEFLTYFQNEAQLEKSRLLSDRFSAERPKGSFSTLEIQRTEQGDSAMYLCASSLRKAPLHFGNGTRLTVT.